These T cell receptor beta chains were read from a single sample in a study of cytomegalovirus exposure and HLA in healthy donors. The table came from immunoSEQ multiplex PCR; TCRdb's copy has only in-frame clones and leaves some out. The top ten hold 2% to 3% of the sample, which has over 95,000 clones, about 80% seen once. Input material: PBMCs. These receptors came from a female donor in good health and CMV-seronegative. Each CDR3 is given with its conserved first and last residue. The D gene is left open where the match is weak. For some rows the clone size is stated as once, few or many, or as a class when expanded; others skip it.

d_call: TRBD1
v_call: TRBV18
j_call: TRBJ2-7
clone_size: NA
cdr3_nt: TGTGCCAGCTTCCGGGACAGGGGTTACGAGCAGTACTTC
cdr3_aa: CASFRDRGYEQYF

d_call: TRBD2
v_call: TRBV7-9
j_call: TRBJ2-1
clone_size: NA
cdr3_nt: TGTGCCCTAGCCCGGCTAGCGGGGGGAAATGAGCAGTTCTTC
cdr3_aa: CALARLAGGNEQFF

d_call: NA
v_call: TRBV15
j_call: TRBJ2-2
clone_size: NA
cdr3_nt: TGTGCCACCAGCTCGGTGTACACCGGGGAGCTGTTTTTT
cdr3_aa: CATSSVYTGELFF

d_call: TRBD2
v_call: TRBV19
j_call: TRBJ2-1
clone_size: once
cdr3_nt: TGTGCCAGTTTTGGGTGGACTAGCGGGGGCCCATACAATGAGCAGTTCTTC
cdr3_aa: CASFGWTSGGPYNEQFF

d_call: NA
v_call: TRBV27
j_call: TRBJ1-1
clone_size: NA
cdr3_nt: TGTGCCAGCAGTTTATGGGGGCGACCCGGGGGAGGGTCTGAAGCTTTCTTT
cdr3_aa: CASSLWGRPGGGSEAFF

d_call: NA
v_call: TRBV19
j_call: TRBJ1-1
clone_size: NA
cdr3_nt: TGTGCCAGTAGTATTCACGGGACTGAAGCTTTCTTT
cdr3_aa: CASSIHGTEAFF

d_call: TRBD1
v_call: TRBV19
j_call: TRBJ2-1
clone_size: NA
cdr3_nt: TGTGCCACCACGGACAGGGGGGGGAGGAACCACGACAATGAGCAGTTCTTC
cdr3_aa: CATTDRGGRNHDNEQFF

d_call: TRBD2
v_call: TRBV10-2
j_call: TRBJ2-7
clone_size: NA
cdr3_nt: TGCGCCAGCAGTGAGCGGGCGGGGGGAGACGAGCAGTACTTC
cdr3_aa: CASSERAGGDEQYF

d_call: NA
v_call: TRBV19
j_call: TRBJ1-4
clone_size: few
cdr3_nt: TGTGCCAGTAGTATAGTCGGAGTTAATGAAAAACTGTTTTTT
cdr3_aa: CASSIVGVNEKLFF

d_call: NA
v_call: TRBV4-1
j_call: TRBJ1-4
clone_size: NA
cdr3_nt: TGCGCCAGCAGCCAAGAGGACATCGCTGCAACTAATGAAAAACTGTTTTTT
cdr3_aa: CASSQEDIAATNEKLFF

d_call: NA
v_call: TRBV5-8
j_call: TRBJ1-2
clone_size: NA
cdr3_nt: TGTGCCAGCAGCTTCTCTAGAGCCTACGGCTACACCTTC
cdr3_aa: CASSFSRAYGYTF

d_call: NA
v_call: TRBV27
j_call: TRBJ1-1
clone_size: NA
cdr3_nt: TGTGCCAGCAGTTTACAGGGCGAACACCTAACTGAAGCTTTCTTT
cdr3_aa: CASSLQGEHLTEAFF

d_call: NA
v_call: TRBV9
j_call: TRBJ2-7
clone_size: NA
cdr3_nt: TGTGCCAGCAGCGTAGCCCCAGACAGCTACGAGCAGTACTTC
cdr3_aa: CASSVAPDSYEQYF

d_call: TRBD1
v_call: TRBV19
j_call: TRBJ1-1
clone_size: NA
cdr3_nt: TGTGCCAGTAGGGGGGGACAGAACTATAAGGATGAAGCTTTCTTT
cdr3_aa: CASRGGQNYKDEAFF

d_call: NA
v_call: TRBV2
j_call: TRBJ2-7
clone_size: NA
cdr3_nt: TGTGCCAGCAGTGGAGCGGGATTGGGGGGGCCCTCCTACGAGCAGTACTTC
cdr3_aa: CASSGAGLGGPSYEQYF